The entry that follows covers one T cell receptor (beta chain) sequence. Which antigen it targets is not known. Base qualities are missing; no much larger clone stands one base away. This sample was included in a study of blood T cell repertoires in COVID-19 (dated by TCRdb to the early 2020s). The study in broad terms: Collaborator samples came from the United States, Italy and Spain and covered acute and convalescent phases of COVID-19. The material from the prospective study consisted of cDNA or gDNA derived from T cells, B-cell-depleted T cells, or PBMCs. Deeply sampled blood TCRbeta repertoires from subjects exposed to, actively infected with, or recovered from COVID-19 were included in the dataset. A freely available public database, intended as a resource for researchers studying the immune response to SARS-CoV-2, is where the repertoires were released. Samples were obtained from the ongoing ImmuneRACE study (first 160 participants) and from roughly 1,300 subjects provided by 6 global collaborators. A de-identified subject ID, COVID-19 status, age in years and sex were almost always included in the sample metadata. Where available, HLA class I and class II types were taken from metadata supplied by the sample provider and were not determined by assay-based typing. Study-wide findings and limitations: The amount of clinical and demographic metadata varied by source and participant and was provided uncurated.

The germline V gene gives CDR1 as SGHTA and CDR2 as FQGTGA. Clipping removes 5 bases from V and 6 bases from J, with 5 as the unmatched junction base count. The CDR3 sequence holds 14 residues, the cysteine and phenylalanine included. Of the read, only the CDR3 DNA is kept; its 42 bases are in frame from base 1. The immunoSEQ Assay, a bias-controlled multiplex PCR, was used to amplify TCRbeta CDR3 regions from genomic DNA. As for the authors' bioinformatics: Nucleated cell counts per sample were estimated from amplification of reference gene primers within the assay. To quantify the absolute abundance of each unique TCRbeta CDR3 rearrangement, sequence reads were collapsed and filtered. For each sample, productive Simpson clonality was calculated as the square root of Simpson's diversity index across productive rearrangements. Entries here come from immuneACCESS through TCRdb and include only in-frame sequences with V and J called. Some clones fail to appear in such tables; in the studies checked, an unresolved V gene covers under half of the shortfall, and the cause of the remainder is unknown. That table is the source of V, J and clone size, and D and trimming were worked out from the DNA. Across this sample there are fewer than 300,000 clones, with more than 75% seen only once. The ten most abundant clones make up 2.3% of the sample.

Collaborating institutions collected whole blood in K2EDTA tubes following their own protocols. For TCRbeta analysis, collaborators shipped samples in one of three forms: frozen whole blood, isolated PBMCs, or DNA extracted from either of those sample types. This clonotype originated in a woman in her forties or fifties with acute or convalescent COVID-19. Sequencing used peripheral blood. The chain employs TRBV7-3 and TRBJ2-7, with 12 junctional bases fitting TRBD2. The nucleotide sequence reads as follows: TGTGCCAGCAGCCTGACTAGCGGGAGAGCCGAGCAGTACTTC. The translation is CASSLTSGRAEQYF.